Listed below are T cell receptor beta chains from one sample, sequenced in a study of siplizumab effects on memory and regulatory T cells. Method: immunoSEQ multiplex PCR; TCRdb's copy keeps in-frame clones and lacks some. The sample records about 100,000 clones, about 91% being singletons. The sample comprised Tregs sorted from blood. The receptors derive from a human donor in good health. Both conserved end residues are part of each CDR3. A D gene is named only where the DNA matches it firmly. Size is stated for part of the rows, as once, few or many counts, or as a class when the clone is expanded.

d_gene: NA
abundance: NA
j_gene: TRBJ2-7
v_gene: TRBV7-7
CDR3nt: TGTGCTAGCAGCTTGAATAGGGCCGGCGAGCAGTACTTC
CDR3aa: CASSLNRAGEQYF

d_gene: TRBD1
abundance: NA
j_gene: TRBJ1-2
v_gene: TRBV20-1
CDR3nt: TGCAGGGGAAACACAGGGGATGGCTACACCTTC
CDR3aa: CRGNTGDGYTF

d_gene: NA
abundance: NA
j_gene: TRBJ2-1
v_gene: TRBV7-9
CDR3nt: TGTGCCAGCAGCCCAGGACTATATGAGCAGTTCTTC
CDR3aa: CASSPGLYEQFF

d_gene: NA
abundance: NA
j_gene: TRBJ1-1
v_gene: TRBV18
CDR3nt: TGTGCCAGCTCACTCGAGCGTGGGGACACTGAAGCTTTCTTT
CDR3aa: CASSLERGDTEAFF

d_gene: NA
abundance: NA
j_gene: TRBJ2-7
v_gene: TRBV28
CDR3nt: TGTGCCAGCAGCCGGGCCCTTTCCTACGAGCAGTACTTC
CDR3aa: CASSRALSYEQYF

d_gene: TRBD1
abundance: NA
j_gene: TRBJ2-7
v_gene: TRBV2
CDR3nt: TGTGCCAGCATAAAGACAGGGTACTCCTACGAGCAGTACTTC
CDR3aa: CASIKTGYSYEQYF

d_gene: NA
abundance: NA
j_gene: TRBJ1-2
v_gene: TRBV5-1
CDR3nt: TGCGCCAGCAGCTTGAACGATAACTATGGCTACACCTTC
CDR3aa: CASSLNDNYGYTF

d_gene: NA
abundance: NA
j_gene: TRBJ1-1
v_gene: TRBV10-2
CDR3nt: TGCGCCAGCAGTCAGGGGCCGCGAACCAGGGTCACTGAAGCTTTCTTT
CDR3aa: CASSQGPRTRVTEAFF

d_gene: NA
abundance: NA
j_gene: TRBJ2-7
v_gene: TRBV27
CDR3nt: TGTGCCAGCAGTACGCCCTCACAGGGCTACGAGCAGTACTTC
CDR3aa: CASSTPSQGYEQYF

d_gene: TRBD2
abundance: NA
j_gene: TRBJ2-3
v_gene: TRBV5-1
CDR3nt: TGCGCCAGCAGCTTGTCCGGACTAGCGGGAGAAACAGATACGCAGTATTTT
CDR3aa: CASSLSGLAGETDTQYF

d_gene: TRBD1
abundance: NA
j_gene: TRBJ2-2
v_gene: TRBV2
CDR3nt: TGTGCCAGCATCCCAAAAGGACAGGGGTTTGCCGGGGAGCTGTTTTTT
CDR3aa: CASIPKGQGFAGELFF

d_gene: NA
abundance: few
j_gene: TRBJ1-5
v_gene: TRBV6-1
CDR3nt: TGTGCCAGCAGTGAAGAGGGACGGGGAAATCAGCCCCAGCATTTT
CDR3aa: CASSEEGRGNQPQHF

d_gene: NA
abundance: once
j_gene: TRBJ1-2
v_gene: TRBV18
CDR3nt: TGTGCCAGCTCTCGAAGCAGCCGTTCTAACTATGGCTACACCTTC
CDR3aa: CASSRSSRSNYGYTF

d_gene: NA
abundance: NA
j_gene: TRBJ2-7
v_gene: TRBV5-4
CDR3nt: TGTGCCAGCAGCCCCGACCCCCGGGACTTGGAGTTGTACGAGCAGTACTTC
CDR3aa: CASSPDPRDLELYEQYF

d_gene: NA
abundance: NA
j_gene: TRBJ2-5
v_gene: TRBV6-5
CDR3nt: TGTGCCAGCAGGTCGGACATAATACAAGAGACCCAGTACTTC
CDR3aa: CASRSDIIQETQYF

d_gene: TRBD2
abundance: NA
j_gene: TRBJ2-2
v_gene: TRBV2
CDR3nt: TGTGCCAGCGTCGAGCGGGAGGGCCCCGGGGAGCTGTTTTTT
CDR3aa: CASVEREGPGELFF

d_gene: TRBD1
abundance: NA
j_gene: TRBJ2-7
v_gene: TRBV11-2
CDR3nt: TGTGCCAGCAGCTTGGACCGGGACAGAACCTACGAGCAGTACTTC
CDR3aa: CASSLDRDRTYEQYF

d_gene: NA
abundance: NA
j_gene: TRBJ2-3
v_gene: TRBV7-7
CDR3nt: TGTGCTAGCAGCTTAGGGGGTACCCAGTCGGATACGCAGTATTTT
CDR3aa: CASSLGGTQSDTQYF

d_gene: NA
abundance: NA
j_gene: TRBJ2-6
v_gene: TRBV28
CDR3nt: TGTGCCAGCAGTTATAGGTCGTCTGGGGCCAACGTCCTGACTTTC
CDR3aa: CASSYRSSGANVLTF

d_gene: TRBD2
abundance: NA
j_gene: TRBJ2-1
v_gene: TRBV28
CDR3nt: TGTGCCAGCAGTTTCCAGCGGGAGGGCCTGGGAAAGGGTGAGCAGTTCTTC
CDR3aa: CASSFQREGLGKGEQFF

d_gene: TRBD1
abundance: NA
j_gene: TRBJ1-5
v_gene: TRBV15
CDR3nt: TGTGCCACCAGCAGATTACAGGGGTCGAATAGCAATCAGCCCCAGCATTTT
CDR3aa: CATSRLQGSNSNQPQHF

d_gene: TRBD1
abundance: few
j_gene: TRBJ1-1
v_gene: TRBV6-5
CDR3nt: TGTGCCAGCAGCCGACAGGGGGCGAACACTGAAGCTTTCTTT
CDR3aa: CASSRQGANTEAFF

d_gene: TRBD2
abundance: NA
j_gene: TRBJ2-1
v_gene: TRBV6-5
CDR3nt: TGTGCCAGCAGTTACTCGGCTAGCGGGATTCCTGAGCAGTTCTTC
CDR3aa: CASSYSASGIPEQFF

d_gene: TRBD1
abundance: NA
j_gene: TRBJ2-2
v_gene: TRBV7-2
CDR3nt: TGTGCCAGCAGACAGACAGGGACCGGGGAGCTGTTTTTT
CDR3aa: CASRQTGTGELFF

d_gene: TRBD2
abundance: few
j_gene: TRBJ2-7
v_gene: TRBV16
CDR3nt: TGTGCCAGCAGCCAAACCGCAGGGCTAGCGGGATCCACCTACGAGCAGTACTTC
CDR3aa: CASSQTAGLAGSTYEQYF

d_gene: NA
abundance: NA
j_gene: TRBJ1-1
v_gene: TRBV18
CDR3nt: TGTGCCAGCTCACGAGAAACCTTGAACACTGAAGCTTTCTTT
CDR3aa: CASSRETLNTEAFF

d_gene: TRBD1
abundance: NA
j_gene: TRBJ1-5
v_gene: TRBV19
CDR3nt: TGTGCCAGTAGTAAGGGGGCTCAGCCCCAGCATTTT
CDR3aa: CASSKGAQPQHF

d_gene: NA
abundance: NA
j_gene: TRBJ2-7
v_gene: TRBV7-2
CDR3nt: TGTGCCAGCAGCTTAGACGGCCTGGGAGCCTACGAGCAGTACTTC
CDR3aa: CASSLDGLGAYEQYF

d_gene: NA
abundance: NA
j_gene: TRBJ2-5
v_gene: TRBV5-5
CDR3nt: TGTGCCAGCAGCCAGTCGGGTCAAGAGACCCAGTACTTC
CDR3aa: CASSQSGQETQYF

d_gene: NA
abundance: NA
j_gene: TRBJ1-2
v_gene: TRBV4-2
CDR3nt: TGTGCCAGCAGCTCCCGATATGGCTACACCTTC
CDR3aa: CASSSRYGYTF